Presented here are 20 T cell receptor beta chains from one specimen sequenced in a study of cytomegalovirus exposure and HLA in healthy donors. Amplification used 60 Vbeta primers and 13 Jbeta primers. The assay was immunoSEQ multiplex PCR, and TCRdb's table has in-frame clones only and misses some. Of about 150,000 clones listed, approximately 77% are singletons. The sequenced sample was PBMCs. These receptors all come from a man aged 25-40 years in good health and CMV-seronegative.

This rearrangement joins TRBV7-6 to TRBJ2-3; possible D gene TRBD2, 5 bases. The CDR3 contains 14 residues. Germline CDR1 reads SGHVS; CDR2 reads FNYEAQ. The V end lost 0 bases, the J end lost 6 bases, and 10 bases lay between the germline ends. CDR3 sequence (DNA): TGTGCCAGCAGCTTAGCCGGAGGAGTGGATACGCAGTATTTT. Amino acids: CASSLAGGVDTQYF. Full variable domain (remainder filled in from reference TRBV7-6 and TRBJ2-3): GAGVSQSPRYKVTKRGQDVALRCDPISGHVSLYWYRQALGQGPEFLTYFNYEAQQDKSGLPNDRFSAERPEGSISTLTIQRTEQRDSAMYRCASSLAGGVDTQYFGPGTRLTVL.

This clone is a singleton in its sample. This chain links TRBV11-2 with TRBJ2-2; the D is unclear. The length of the CDR3 is 14 residues. V lost 2 bases to trimming and J lost 5 bases, with 9 bases between them. Germline assignment: CDR1 SGHAT and CDR2 FQNNGV. The DNA of the CDR3 is TGTGCCAGCAGCTTATCCCCGGTAACCGGGGAGCTGTTTTTT. The encoded protein is CASSLSPVTGELFF.

The chain employs TRBV5-1 and TRBJ2-5; a possible D gene is TRBD1 (6 bases). Germline assignment: CDR1 SGHRS and CDR2 YFSETQ. The ends were cut back, 4 bases at V and 2 bases at J, with 18 bases in the middle. This CDR3 is built from 16 residues. The chain's CDR3 is CASSEGRGTVQETQYF. DNA for the CDR3: TGCGCCAGCAGCGAGGGCAGGGGAACGGTACAAGAGACCCAGTACTTC.

This clone was detected only a few times. The chain combines TRBV5-1 with TRBJ2-7; TRBD1 matches at 9 bases. Trimming took 0 bases from V and 5 from J; bases not matched to a gene: 9. The CDR3 loop spans 16 amino acids. Germline V CDR1 and CDR2: SGHRS, YFSETQ. The CDR3 DNA reads TGCGCCAGCAGCTTGGACCCGGGACAGGGCTTCCACGAGCAGTACTTC. Encoded protein: CASSLDPGQGFHEQYF.

The rearrangement joins TRBV6-6 to TRBJ1-3, with D uncertain. V lost 2 bases to trimming and J lost 1 base, with 12 bases between them. The CDR3 totals 16 residues. Germline assignment: CDR1 MNHNY and CDR2 SVGAGI (reference sequence). CDR3 amino acids: CASSYSGRISGNTIYF. In DNA, the CDR3 is TGTGCCAGCAGTTACAGCGGACGGATATCTGGAAACACCATATATTTT.

This clone came up a few times. The chain recombines TRBV9 with TRBJ2-7, with a tentative D call TRBD2 (6 bases). Germline V gives CDR1 SGDLS, CDR2 YYNGEE. The CDR3 runs 15 residues. V was cut by 4 bases and J by 3 bases, with 17 bases left in between. As DNA, the CDR3 is TGTGCCAGCAGCCGAGACGGGAGTGGGTTCTACGAGCAGTACTTC. This translates into CASSRDGSGFYEQYF. Using reference TRBV9 and TRBJ2-7 for the parts outside the CDR3, the full variable domain is DSGVTQTPKHLITATGQRVTLRCSPRSGDLSVYWYQQSLDQGLQFLIQYYNGEERAKGNILERFSAQQFPDLHSELNLSSLELGDSALYFCASSRDGSGFYEQYFGPGTRLTVT.

This clone was picked up a small number of times. The chain is built from TRBV25-1 and TRBJ1-1; D is possibly TRBD1 (6 bases). Trimming removed 3 bases from V and 1 base from J, with 12 bases in between. The CDR3 length is 15 residues. Germline lookup yields CDR1 MGHDK and CDR2 SYGVNS. The CDR3: CASSEWGHANTEAFF. The CDR3 bases are TGTGCCAGCAGTGAGTGGGGACACGCGAACACTGAAGCTTTCTTT. The full variable domain, its missing parts supplied by reference TRBV25-1 and TRBJ1-1, is EADIYQTPRYLVIGTGKKITLECSQTMGHDKMYWYQQDPGMELHLIHYSYGVNSTEKGDLSSESTVSRIRTEHFPLTLESARPSHTSQYLCASSEWGHANTEAFFGQGTRLTVV.

This CDR3 reads CASSSPGQGGTNYGYTF. For the CDR3, the DNA is TGTGCCAGCAGTTCACCGGGACAGGGGGGAACTAACTATGGCTACACCTTC. The rearrangement links TRBV27 to TRBJ1-2, with 11 positions matching TRBD1. V lost 4 bases and J lost 0; bases outside the gene matches: 7. The CDR3 spans 17 residues. In germline, CDR1 is MNHEY, CDR2 SMNVEV (reference sequence).

The sample holds a few counts of this clone. The chain combines TRBV27 with TRBJ2-3; maybe TRBD2 (6 bases). The CDR3 extends over 13 amino acids. The ends were cut back, 6 bases at V and 1 base at J, with 8 bases in the middle. Germline loops: CDR1 MNHEY, CDR2 SMNVEV (reference sequence). CDR3 nucleotide sequence: TGTGCCAGCAGGTTAGCGGGCACAGATACGCAGTATTTT. This codes for CASRLAGTDTQYF.

In its sample, this clone was seen once. A junction end diverges from the germline sequence, so it may reflect a read error. This chain's CDR3 is CASSSGTTDTQYF. The CDR3 DNA sequence: TGTGCTAGCAGCTCCGGGACTACCGATACGCAGTATTTT. The chain couples TRBV7-7 to TRBJ2-3; 7 bases fit TRBD2. The CDR3 runs to 13 residues. The germline CDR1 and CDR2 sequences are SSHAT and FNYEAQ (reference sequence).

This rearrangement joins TRBV7-9 to TRBJ2-7; 8 bases align to TRBD1. Looked up from germline, CDR1 is SEHNR and CDR2 is FQNEAQ (reference sequence). J lost 4 bases, V lost 6 bases, and 2 bases had no gene match. The CDR3 loop spans 12 amino acids. The CDR3 DNA reads as TGTGCCAGCAGGACAGGGGCGTACGAGCAGTACTTC. Amino acid sequence: CASRTGAYEQYF.

This clone was found a few times. The J gene is TRBJ2-7, the V gene TRBV11-2, with no clear D. The ends were cut back, 2 bases at V and 4 bases at J, with 6 bases in the middle. CDR1 SGHAT and CDR2 FQNNGV come from the germline V gene. This CDR3 has 12 residues. The CDR3: CASSLITYEQYF. The CDR3 nucleotides are TGTGCCAGCAGCTTAATTACTTACGAGCAGTACTTC.

The chain uses TRBV6-5 and TRBJ2-3; D is ambiguous. The CDR3 totals 16 residues. V gave up 1 base and J gave up 4 bases, with 15 bases separating them. Germline lookup yields CDR1 MNHEY and CDR2 SVGAGI. DNA of the CDR3: TGTGCCAGCAGTTACTTGTCCGGAAGAAGCGCAGATACGCAGTATTTT. Its protein product is CASSYLSGRSADTQYF.

This clone was seen only a few times. The chain carries TRBV28 and TRBJ2-7, with TRBD2 matching over 8 bases. The junction had 14 bases not matched to a gene; V was cut back by 7 bases and J by 9 bases. Germline assignment: CDR1 MDHEN and CDR2 SYDVKM. The length of the CDR3 is 14 residues. The CDR3 coding sequence is TGTGCCAGCAACGCGGGAGGCCTCAAGAGCGTGCAGTACTTC. Protein product: CASNAGGLKSVQYF. The whole variable domain, remainder taken from reference TRBV28 and TRBJ2-7, is DVKVTQSSRYLVKRTGEKVFLECVQDMDHENMFWYRQDPGLGLRLIYFSYDVKMKEKGDIPEGYSVSREKKERFSLILESASTNQTSMYLCASNAGGLKSVQYFGPGTRLTVT.

This clone was seen more than once but under ten times. V and J are TRBV5-4 and TRBJ2-3; TRBD2 matches 14 bases. Trimming cost V 0 bases and J 1 base; bases outside gene matches: 10. The CDR3 is 20 amino acids. The germline V gene has CDR1 SGHNT and CDR2 YYREEE (reference sequence). The CDR3 spells CASSLAGLAGDRWGTDTQYF. In nucleotides, the CDR3 is TGTGCCAGCAGCTTGGCGGGACTAGCGGGAGATCGATGGGGCACAGATACGCAGTATTTT.

The V call is TRBV7-2, the J call TRBJ2-3; possibly TRBD2 for D (6 bases). Germline lookup yields CDR1 SGHTA and CDR2 FQGNSA. The CDR3 consists of 14 residues. With 8 bases removed from V and 4 bases from J, the gap between germline ends came to 16 bases. This chain's CDR3 is CASSGTGGADTQYF. DNA of the CDR3: TGTGCCAGCTCTGGGACTGGAGGAGCAGATACGCAGTATTTT.

This clone was seen once. V gene TRBV19 combines with J gene TRBJ1-5; D unresolved. This CDR3 contains 15 residues. V lost 4 bases and J lost 2, with 12 bases in between. Germline values: CDR1 LNHDA, CDR2 SQIVND (reference sequence). CDR3 residues: CASSRAPRGNQPQHF. CDR3 sequence (DNA): TGTGCCAGTAGTAGGGCGCCGCGGGGCAATCAGCCCCAGCATTTT.

The V call is TRBV18, the J call TRBJ2-1; weak D call: TRBD1 (6 bases). CDR3 size: 16 residues. Germline CDR1 reads KGHSH; CDR2 reads LQKENI. V was shortened by 0 bases and J by 6 bases, with 15 bases between the two germline ends. The CDR3 coding sequence is TGTGCCAGCTCACCACCGGGACCACCACAGGGCAATGAGCAGTTCTTC. Translation: CASSPPGPPQGNEQFF.

The rearrangement joins TRBV10-1 to TRBJ2-1; no definite D call. This CDR3 spans 12 amino acids. With 4 bases removed from V and 6 bases from J, the gap between germline ends came to 7 bases. In germline, CDR1 is WNHNN, CDR2 SYGVQD (reference sequence). The CDR3 region is CASSASGNEQFF. The CDR3 nucleotides read TGCGCCAGCAGTGCTAGTGGCAATGAGCAGTTCTTC.

The rearrangement uses TRBV5-8 and TRBJ2-1; D remains unclear. V lost 2 bases, J lost 4 bases, and 19 bases lay in between. CDR3 size: 17 residues. In germline, CDR1 is SGHTS, CDR2 YDEGEE. The CDR3 is CASSFGSDIPPYNEQFF. As DNA, the CDR3 is TGTGCCAGCAGCTTCGGAAGCGATATACCCCCATACAATGAGCAGTTCTTC.